This T cell receptor beta chain was retrieved from a study of cytomegalovirus exposure and HLA in healthy donors. Worth noting for this clone: Antigen unknown.

Germline V lookup: CDR1 SGHRS, CDR2 YFSETQ. CDR3 length: 17 residues. With V trimmed by 3 bases and J by 2 bases, 13 bases remained unmatched. Overall study findings and caveats: Owing to their indistinguishability, certain V segments, notably TRBV6-2 and TRBV6-3, were excluded. Altogether, more than 150 TCR beta chains were recorded as cytomegalovirus-associated. Several top significant clusters appeared, in a later analysis, to be linked to common viral pathogens.

Primers for the PCR totalled 60 Vbeta and 13 Jbeta. The table came from immunoSEQ multiplex PCR; TCRdb's copy has only in-frame clones and leaves some out. The top ten clones hold about a tenth of a sample with 100,000 to 150,000 clones, around 82% of them seen once. The gene calls are TRBV5-1 and TRBJ2-5, with 7 bases lining up with TRBD2. The sequenced material came from PBMCs. The source of this sequence is a man aged 25-40 years in good health and CMV-seropositive. The DNA for the CDR3 is TGCGCCAGCAGCTCACCACTAGCGACCCCCTGGCAAGAGACCCAGTACTTC. Encoded protein: CASSSPLATPWQETQYF. Complete variable domain (other parts from reference TRBV5-1 and TRBJ2-5): KAGVTQTPRYLIKTRGQQVTLSCSPISGHRSVSWYQQTPGQGLQFLFEYFSETQRNKGNFPGRFSGRQFSNSRSEMNVSTLELGDSALYLCASSSPLATPWQETQYFGPGTRLLVL.